This T cell receptor (beta chain) came from a study of shared clonotypes between healthy human individuals. Study conclusions and caveats: Collection of samples was limited to blood; tissue repertoires likely differ.

Each of the donors was a healthy adult who was HIV-negative and had not had a recent acute infection or vaccination. Splitting the CD4+ cells yielded a CD45RA+ naive subset and a CD45RA-negative memory subset. In this sample, this clone turned up once. The antigen remains unidentified. This table comes from immunoSEQ multiplex PCR, and its TCRdb copy is limited to in-frame clones, with some not included. The sample includes some 2,000,000 clones, approximately 94% of them seen just once. The sequenced material came from naive CD4+ T cells sorted from blood. Subset defined: CD45RA+ positively selected. The sequence came from a man aged 18 to 29 in good health.

The CDR3 loop is CASSLAPGLGTEAFF. The CDR3, as DNA: TGTGCCAGCAGCTTAGCCCCAGGGTTGGGCACTGAAGCTTTCTTT. V gene TRBV11-2 combines with J gene TRBJ1-1, with a possible D match to TRBD1 (5 bases). This CDR3 is 15 amino acids long. The V end was cut by 1 base, the J end by 4 bases, with 13 bases between. The V gene's germline CDR1 is SGHAT and CDR2 FQNNGV.